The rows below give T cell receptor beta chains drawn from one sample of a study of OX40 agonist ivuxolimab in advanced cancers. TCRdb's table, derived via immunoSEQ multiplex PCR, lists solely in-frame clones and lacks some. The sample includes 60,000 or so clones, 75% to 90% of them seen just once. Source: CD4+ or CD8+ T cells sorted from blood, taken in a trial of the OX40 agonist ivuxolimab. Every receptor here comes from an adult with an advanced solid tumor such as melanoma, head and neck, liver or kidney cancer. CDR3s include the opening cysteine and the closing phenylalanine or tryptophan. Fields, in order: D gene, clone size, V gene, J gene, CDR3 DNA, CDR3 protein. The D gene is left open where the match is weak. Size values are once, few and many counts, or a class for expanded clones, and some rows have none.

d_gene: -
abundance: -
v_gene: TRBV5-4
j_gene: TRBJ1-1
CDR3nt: TGTGCCAGCAGCCTCAACAGGGAGAGTAGGACTGAAGCTTTCTTT
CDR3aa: CASSLNRESRTEAFF

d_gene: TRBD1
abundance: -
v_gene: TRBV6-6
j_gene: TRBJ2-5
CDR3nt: TGTGCCAGCAGGGAACCGGGACAGGCAGAGACCCAGTACTTC
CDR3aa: CASREPGQAETQYF

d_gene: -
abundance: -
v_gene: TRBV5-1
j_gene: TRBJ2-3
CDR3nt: TGCGCCAGCAGCTTGTTCGGCACAGATACGCAGTATTTT
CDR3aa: CASSLFGTDTQYF

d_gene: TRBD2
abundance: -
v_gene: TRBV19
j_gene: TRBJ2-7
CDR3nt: TGTGCCAGTAGTCCTTCAAAGCTAGCGGGAGTCGAGCAGTACTTC
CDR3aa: CASSPSKLAGVEQYF

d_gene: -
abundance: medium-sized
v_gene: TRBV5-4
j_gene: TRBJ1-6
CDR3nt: TGTGCCAGCAGCTTGGTAGGGAGTACTGGTTCACCCCTCCACTTT
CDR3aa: CASSLVGSTGSPLHF

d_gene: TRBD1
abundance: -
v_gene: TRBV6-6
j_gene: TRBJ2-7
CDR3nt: TGTGCCAGCAGAGCCCCGGGACAGGGGTACTACGAGCAGTACTTC
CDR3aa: CASRAPGQGYYEQYF

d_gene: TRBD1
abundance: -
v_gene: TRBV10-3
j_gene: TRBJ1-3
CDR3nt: TGTGCGACGGGACAGGGGGCTTCTGGAAACACCATATATTTT
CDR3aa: CATGQGASGNTIYF

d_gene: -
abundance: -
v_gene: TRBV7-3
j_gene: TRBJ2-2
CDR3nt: TGTGCCAGCAGCTTAACATCGGGGTCCGGGGAGCTGTTTTTT
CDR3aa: CASSLTSGSGELFF

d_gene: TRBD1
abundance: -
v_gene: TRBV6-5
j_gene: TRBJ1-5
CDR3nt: TGTGCCAGCAGCACAGGGGCCGGCAATCAGCCCCAGCATTTT
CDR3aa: CASSTGAGNQPQHF

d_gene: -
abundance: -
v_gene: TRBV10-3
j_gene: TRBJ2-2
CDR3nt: TGTGCCATCAGTGGGAGGACAGACCCCACCGGGGAGCTGTTTTTT
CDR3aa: CAISGRTDPTGELFF

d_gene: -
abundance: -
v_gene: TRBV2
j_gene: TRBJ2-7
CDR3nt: TGTGCCAGCCGACGGGACGGTTCCTACGAGCAGTACTTC
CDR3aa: CASRRDGSYEQYF

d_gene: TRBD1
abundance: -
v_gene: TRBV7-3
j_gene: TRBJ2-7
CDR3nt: TGTGCCAGCAGCCCGACAGGGCCCTACGAGCAGTACTTC
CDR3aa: CASSPTGPYEQYF

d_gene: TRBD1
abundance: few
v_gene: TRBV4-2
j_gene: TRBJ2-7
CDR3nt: TGTGCCAGCAGCCAACTAACGGGACAGACAACCTACGAGCAGTACTTC
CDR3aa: CASSQLTGQTTYEQYF

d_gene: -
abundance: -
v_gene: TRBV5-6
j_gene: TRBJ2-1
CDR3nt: TGTGCCAGCAGCTTGTTCCTGCGTATGAAGAACAATGAGCAGTTCTTC
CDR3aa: CASSLFLRMKNNEQFF

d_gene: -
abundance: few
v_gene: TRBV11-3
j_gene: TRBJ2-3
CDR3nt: TGTGCCAGCAGCTACAGGGGCGGGGAGGATACGCAGTATTTT
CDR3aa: CASSYRGGEDTQYF

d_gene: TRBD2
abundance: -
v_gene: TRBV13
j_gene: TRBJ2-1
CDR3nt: TGTGCCAGCAGTCAGACTAGCGGGACGATCTACAATGAGCAGTTCTTC
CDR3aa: CASSQTSGTIYNEQFF

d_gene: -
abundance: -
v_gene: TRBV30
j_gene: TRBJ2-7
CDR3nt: TGTGCCTGGAGTGACACCGGGACAATCTCCGAGCAGTACTTC
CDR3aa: CAWSDTGTISEQYF

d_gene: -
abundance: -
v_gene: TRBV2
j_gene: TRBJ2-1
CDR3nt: TGTGCCAGCAGGACGGCGACTGGCTTATTATACAATGAGCAGTTCTTC
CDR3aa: CASRTATGLLYNEQFF

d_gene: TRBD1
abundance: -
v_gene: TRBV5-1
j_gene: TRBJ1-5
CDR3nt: TGCGCCAGCAGCTCAGGGACAGGGCCCCACAATCAGCCCCAGCATTTT
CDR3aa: CASSSGTGPHNQPQHF

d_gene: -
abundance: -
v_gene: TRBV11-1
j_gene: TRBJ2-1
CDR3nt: TGTGCCAGCAGGGGAACAGGGAATGAGCAGTTCTTC
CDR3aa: CASRGTGNEQFF

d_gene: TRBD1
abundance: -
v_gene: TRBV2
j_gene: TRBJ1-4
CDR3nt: TGTGCCAGCAGTGAATACTTGAGACAGGGGTTGTTTTTT
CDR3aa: CASSEYLRQGLFF

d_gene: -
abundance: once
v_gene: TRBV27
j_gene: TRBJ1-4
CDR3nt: TGTGCCAGCAGGGAGACGGGCCCCGTAAATGAAAAACTGTTTTTT
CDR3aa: CASRETGPVNEKLFF

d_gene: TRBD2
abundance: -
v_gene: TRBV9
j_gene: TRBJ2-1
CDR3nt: TGTGCCAGCAGCGTATCAAGCGGGAGGGCCGGGAATGAGCAGTTCTTC
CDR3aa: CASSVSSGRAGNEQFF

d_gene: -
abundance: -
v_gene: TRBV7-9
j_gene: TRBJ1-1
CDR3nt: TGTGCCAGCAGCTTAGCCGGGGCCCCTGAAGCTTTCTTT
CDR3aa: CASSLAGAPEAFF

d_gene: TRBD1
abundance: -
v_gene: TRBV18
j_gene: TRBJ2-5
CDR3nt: TGTGCCAGCTCACGAGACAGGGAAGAGACCCAGTACTTC
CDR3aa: CASSRDREETQYF

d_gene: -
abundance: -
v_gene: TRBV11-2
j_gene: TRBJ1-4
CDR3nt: TGTGCCAGCAGCTCGGCCGCAACTAATGAAAAACTGTTTTTT
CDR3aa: CASSSAATNEKLFF

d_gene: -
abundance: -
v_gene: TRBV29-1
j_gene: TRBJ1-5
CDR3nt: TGCAGCGTTGTTGGGCAGGGTAGCAATCAGCCCCAGCATTTT
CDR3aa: CSVVGQGSNQPQHF

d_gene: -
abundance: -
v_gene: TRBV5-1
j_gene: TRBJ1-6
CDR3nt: TGCGCCAGCAGCTTCAGGAGCTCCTATAATTCACCCCTCCACTTT
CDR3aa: CASSFRSSYNSPLHF

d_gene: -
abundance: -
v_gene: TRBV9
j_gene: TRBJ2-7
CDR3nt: TGTGCCAGCAGCGTAGCTAACGCAGGGTGGTCCGAGCAGTACTTC
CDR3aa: CASSVANAGWSEQYF